One and the same sample provided the 2 T cell receptor beta chains below, sequenced in a study of early T cells in non-severe SARS-CoV-2 infection. TCRdb itself ran the 5' RACE reads through MiXCR, one entry per CDR3 protein. The repertoire holds 90,000 to 120,000 distinct CDR3 sequences, with roughly 11% as singletons. The material sequenced was whole blood. These TCRs come from an adult who was a healthcare worker with PCR-confirmed SARS-CoV-2 infection or an uninfected control (not recorded which).

This clonotype was counted a few times. J is TRBJ2-2 and V is TRBV12-3 or TRBV12-4; 13 bases are a match to TRBD2. CDR3 size: 14 residues. Trimming at V came to 5 bases and at J to 8 bases, leaving 2 bases not matched to a gene. The CDR3 protein is CASSQGLAGGELFF. In DNA, the CDR3 is TGTGCCAGCAGTCAGGGACTAGCGGGAGGGGAGCTGTTTTTT.

This chain connects TRBV20-1 to TRBJ1-1, with 7 bases identical to TRBD1. The CDR3 consists of 14 residues. CDR1 is DFQATT and CDR2 is SNEGSKA in the germline V gene (reference sequence). V dropped 6 bases and J dropped 4; count of bases not matched to a gene: 11. The CDR3 sequence: CSAASGTAGTEAFF. CDR3 in DNA: TGCAGTGCAGCGTCTGGGACAGCGGGCACTGAAGCTTTCTTT.